This is a list of T cell receptor beta chains from one sample in a study of T cell responses to AZD1222 COVID-19 vaccine. The assay was immunoSEQ multiplex PCR, and TCRdb's table has in-frame clones only and misses some. Counted here are some 180,000 clones, approximately 92% occurring once; the ten biggest clones make up about 1.6%. The starting material was peripheral blood, obtained on day 0 of AZD1222 vaccination. Receptors originate from an adult in good health. Each CDR3 is given with its conserved first and last residue. The D gene is left open where the match is weak. Clone size is shown for a subset of rows, as once, few, many or a class of expanded clone.

TGTGCCAGCTCACCAGGAGTAAGGGCAACTAATGAAAAACTGTTTTTT,CASSPGVRATNEKLFF,-,-,TRBJ1-4,TRBV18
TGTGCCAGCAGCAAAATCGCAGGGGGAATGGACAATCAGCCCCAGCATTTT,CASSKIAGGMDNQPQHF,-,-,TRBJ1-5,TRBV21-1
TGCGCCAGCAGCCAAGCAGGGCGGACCCAAGAGACCCAGTACTTC,CASSQAGRTQETQYF,-,-,TRBJ2-5,TRBV4-3
TGTGCCGGCGCACGCACAGTGACTTGGGCCAAAAACATTCAGTACTTC,CAGARTVTWAKNIQYF,-,-,TRBJ2-4,TRBV5-8
TGTGCCAGTACAGGGTTGGGCTATGGCTACACCTTC,CASTGLGYGYTF,once,-,TRBJ1-2,TRBV19
TGTGCCAGCAGTACCGGGACAGGGAATTTAGTCGGGGAGCTGTTTTTT,CASSTGTGNLVGELFF,-,TRBD1,TRBJ2-2,TRBV25-1
TGTGCCAGTAGTGCCCATCGCTCTGGGGCCAACGTCCTGACTTTC,CASSAHRSGANVLTF,once,-,TRBJ2-6,TRBV19
TGTGCCAGCAGTGAAAGAGTTGGCCAAGAGACCCAGTACTTC,CASSERVGQETQYF,-,-,TRBJ2-5,TRBV6-1
TGTGCCACTTCAACAGGGGAAACTGAAGCTTTCTTT,CATSTGETEAFF,-,TRBD1,TRBJ1-1,TRBV10-3
TGTGCCAGCAGGCAGGCGGGGGCAATGGGCTACACCTTC,CASRQAGAMGYTF,-,-,TRBJ1-2,TRBV7-2
TGTGCCAGCAGCTTAAACCTGGCTTACAATGAGCAGTTCTTC,CASSLNLAYNEQFF,-,-,TRBJ2-1,TRBV11-2
TGTGCTAGTGGTCCTGGGGGGTTGGTATACAATGAGCAGTTCTTC,CASGPGGLVYNEQFF,-,-,TRBJ2-1,TRBV12-5
TGTGCCAGCAGTCTAGGGAACATTCAGTACTTC,CASSLGNIQYF,-,-,TRBJ2-4,TRBV2
TGCGCCAGCAGCGCACCGGGACTAGCGGGAGGAGGCACAGATACGCAGTATTTT,CASSAPGLAGGGTDTQYF,-,TRBD2,TRBJ2-3,TRBV5-1
TGTGCCAGCAGCTCCCGGGGGGGTAATGAAAAACTGTTTTTT,CASSSRGGNEKLFF,-,-,TRBJ1-4,TRBV3-1/TRBV3-2
TGCGCCAGCAGCTTAGGTCTGAACTATGGCTACACCTTC,CASSLGLNYGYTF,once,-,TRBJ1-2,TRBV5-1
TGTGCCAGCAGACCTCCCACCGGTGGAACCCTCCACTTT,CASRPPTGGTLHF,once,-,TRBJ1-6,TRBV6-2/TRBV6-3
TGTGCCAGCAGCCTGTCTGCGGGAGTGGTCGAGCAGTACTTC,CASSLSAGVVEQYF,-,TRBD2,TRBJ2-7,TRBV3-1/TRBV3-2
TGTGCCAGCAGAGATCTAGCGGGAGGGCCGTGGGAGCAGTTCTTC,CASRDLAGGPWEQFF,-,TRBD2,TRBJ2-1,TRBV6-1
TGTGCCAGCACCCCCTCCGGGAGAGGCTTTAATTCACCCCTCCACTTT,CASTPSGRGFNSPLHF,-,-,TRBJ1-6,TRBV27
TGTGCCAGCAGACCCGGGACTAGCGGGAGTGGGGAGCAGTACTTC,CASRPGTSGSGEQYF,-,TRBD2,TRBJ2-7,TRBV7-9
TGTGCCAGCAGCCCCGCCGGCAGGGGAGAGACCCAGTACTTC,CASSPAGRGETQYF,-,-,TRBJ2-5,TRBV7-2
TGTGCCAGCAGCGTACAGGTATACACTGAAGCTTTCTTT,CASSVQVYTEAFF,-,-,TRBJ1-1,TRBV6-2/TRBV6-3
TGTGCCAGCAGTAGGTGGACCGGGGAGCTGTTTTTT,CASSRWTGELFF,-,-,TRBJ2-2,TRBV5-6
TGTGCCTGGGCTCTGGGACGGCCTAACACTGAAGCTTTCTTT,CAWALGRPNTEAFF,-,-,TRBJ1-1,TRBV30
TGCGCCAGCAGCGTCATACGGGGCTCGAACACTGAAGCTTTCTTT,CASSVIRGSNTEAFF,-,-,TRBJ1-1,TRBV5-1
TGCGCCAGCAGCGGGGGTGAAACTGAAGCTTTCTTT,CASSGGETEAFF,-,-,TRBJ1-1,TRBV4-1